This is a list of T cell receptor beta chains from one sample in a study of cytomegalovirus exposure and HLA in healthy donors. TCRdb's table, derived via immunoSEQ multiplex PCR, lists solely in-frame clones and lacks some. The sample has 100,000 to 150,000 clones; roughly 89% are singletons. Sequenced material: PBMCs. The source of these receptors is a woman younger than 35 in good health and CMV-seronegative. Each CDR3 is given with its conserved first and last residue. D genes are given only for firm matches. Size tells how often a clone was seen (once, few, many) or the class of an expanded clone, and some rows leave it out.

clone_size	v_call	d_call	j_call	cdr3_aa	cdr3_nt
once	TRBV6-5	.	TRBJ2-1	CASIPEPGHYKGQFF	TGTGCCAGCATTCCCGAACCGGGACATTACAAGGGGCAGTTCTTC
once	TRBV5-6	.	TRBJ2-4	CASSIRETLTKNIQYF	TGTGCCAGCAGCATACGGGAGACTCTGACCAAAAACATTCAGTACTTC
.	TRBV27	.	TRBJ2-5	CASSFGDREETQYF	TGTGCCAGCAGTTTCGGCGACAGAGAAGAGACCCAGTACTTC
.	TRBV29-1	.	TRBJ2-1	CSVRGTYNEQFF	TGCAGCGTTCGCGGGACCTACAATGAGCAGTTCTTC
.	TRBV30	TRBD2	TRBJ2-3	CAWTGVVLAGSTDTQYF	TGTGCCTGGACTGGGGTTGTACTAGCGGGAAGCACAGATACGCAGTATTTT
.	TRBV10-1	.	TRBJ2-1	CASSVSQTYNEQFF	TGCGCCAGCAGTGTATCCCAAACTTACAATGAGCAGTTCTTC
.	TRBV6-5	.	TRBJ1-4	CASSYSGAGDHEKLFF	TGTGCCAGCAGTTACTCAGGGGCAGGGGACCATGAAAAACTGTTTTTT
.	TRBV4-3	.	TRBJ2-2	CASSALGAGELFF	TGCGCCAGCAGCGCTCTAGGGGCCGGGGAGCTGTTTTTT
.	TRBV27	.	TRBJ2-2	CASILGLGRWHGELFF	TGTGCCAGCATCTTGGGATTGGGGCGGTGGCACGGGGAGCTGTTTTTT
.	TRBV7-9	.	TRBJ2-1	CASSPMAGINNEQFF	TGTGCCAGCAGCCCAATGGCAGGAATCAACAATGAGCAGTTCTTC
few	TRBV5-4	TRBD1	TRBJ1-1	CASSKDRTDTEAFF	TGTGCCAGCAGCAAGGACAGGACGGACACTGAAGCTTTCTTT
.	TRBV7-9	.	TRBJ1-5	CASSSPWGGSVQHF	TGTGCCAGCAGCTCACCTTGGGGGGGCAGTGTCCAGCATTTT
.	TRBV5-6	.	TRBJ1-5	CASSLGAADNQPQHF	TGTGCCAGCAGCTTGGGGGCAGCCGACAATCAGCCCCAGCATTTT
.	TRBV28	.	TRBJ2-5	CASSLRVRQVRGEIQYF	TGTGCCAGCAGTTTACGCGTCCGACAGGTTCGGGGGGAGATCCAGTACTTC
.	TRBV4-1	.	TRBJ1-2	CASSQPARGDYGYTF	TGCGCCAGCAGCCAACCAGCCAGGGGCGACTATGGCTACACCTTC
.	TRBV7-8	.	TRBJ2-6	CASTPQGGGANVLTF	TGTGCCAGCACCCCTCAGGGCGGTGGGGCCAACGTCCTGACTTTC
.	TRBV25-1	.	TRBJ1-3	CASSEGHLSGNTIYF	TGTGCCAGCAGTGAGGGCCACCTCTCTGGAAACACCATATATTTT
once	TRBV19	.	TRBJ1-5	CASHRQVGDNQPQHF	TGTGCCAGTCACCGACAGGTGGGGGACAATCAGCCCCAGCATTTT
.	TRBV11-2	.	TRBJ1-2	CASRTGGPLNYGYTF	TGTGCCAGCAGGACAGGTGGGCCGCTTAACTATGGCTACACCTTC
once	TRBV10-1	.	TRBJ2-3	CASSEAGLGRTQYF	TGCGCCAGCAGTGAGGCAGGCCTTGGGAGGACGCAGTATTTT
.	TRBV5-6	.	TRBJ1-1	CASSLRQGVGVNTEAFF	TGTGCCAGCAGCTTGCGGCAGGGTGTCGGTGTGAACACTGAAGCTTTCTTT
.	TRBV27	.	TRBJ1-6	CASTGGSYNSPLHF	TGTGCCTCCACGGGGGGCTCCTATAATTCACCCCTCCACTTT
.	TRBV28	.	TRBJ1-1	CASSLFREVNTEAFF	TGTGCCAGCAGTTTATTCCGGGAGGTGAACACTGAAGCTTTCTTT
once	TRBV7-9	.	TRBJ1-2	CASSLGPGADGYTF	TGTGCCAGCAGCTTAGGACCAGGGGCTGATGGCTACACCTTC
.	TRBV4-2	TRBD1	TRBJ2-7	CASSPGDRDYEQYF	TGTGCCAGCAGCCCAGGGGACAGGGATTACGAGCAGTACTTC
.	TRBV7-8	TRBD2	TRBJ2-3	CASSFPGGTNTDTQYF	TGTGCCAGCAGCTTCCCCGGGGGGACTAACACAGATACGCAGTATTTT
.	TRBV6-6	TRBD1	TRBJ2-1	CASNGDSYRNNEQFF	TGTGCCAGCAACGGGGACAGCTACAGAAACAATGAGCAGTTCTTC
.	TRBV6-1	TRBD2	TRBJ2-1	CASSPGLSINEQFF	TGTGCCAGCAGCCCGGGACTATCTATCAATGAGCAGTTCTTC
.	TRBV6-6	TRBD1	TRBJ1-5	CASSTGQGAAQPQHF	TGTGCCAGCAGTACGGGACAGGGGGCCGCTCAGCCCCAGCATTTT
few	TRBV6-4	.	TRBJ2-6	CASSDSAGAGANVLTF	TGTGCCAGCAGTGACTCGGCCGGGGCTGGGGCCAACGTCCTGACTTTC
.	TRBV5-5	.	TRBJ1-5	CASSLTGTPNQPQHF	TGTGCCAGCAGCCTAACCGGGACACCGAATCAGCCCCAGCATTTT
.	TRBV28	TRBD1	TRBJ1-5	CASTGQGASNQPQHF	TGTGCCAGCACCGGACAGGGGGCGAGCAATCAGCCCCAGCATTTT
.	TRBV30	.	TRBJ2-4	CAWRRLAKNIQYF	TGTGCCTGGAGGCGGCTAGCCAAAAACATTCAGTACTTC
.	TRBV5-1	TRBD2	TRBJ2-4	CATTPTSGGAKNIQYF	TGCGCCACCACACCTACTAGCGGGGGGGCCAAAAACATTCAGTACTTC
.	TRBV21-1	.	TRBJ1-1	CASSKKRMVWTEAFF	TGTGCCAGCAGCAAAAAGAGGATGGTTTGGACTGAAGCTTTCTTT